A selection of T cell receptor beta chains follows, all from one sample in a study of identical twins. One entry per CDR3 protein results from TCRdb running MiXCR on the 5' RACE reads. The table lists some 500,000 distinct CDR3 sequences, approximately 10% of them singletons. These data also featured in a second study, about yellow fever vaccine responses in identical twins.

Sequenced material: PBMCs. Every receptor here comes from a woman aged 18 to 35 in good health. Both conserved end residues are part of each CDR3. Fields, in order: CDR3 DNA, CDR3 protein, clone size, J gene, D gene, V gene, CDR3 length. A D gene is named only where the DNA matches it firmly. Only some rows state a clone size, as once, few, many or a class for expanded clones.

cdr3_nt: TGCAGTGCTAGAGACCAGGGGACTAGTTACCACGAGCAGTACTTC
cdr3_aa: CSARDQGTSYHEQYF
clone_size: few
j_call: TRBJ2-7
d_call: TRBD2
v_call: TRBV20-1
cdr3_length: 15

cdr3_nt: TGTGCCACAGCGGACAGCTCCTACGAGCAGTACTTC
cdr3_aa: CATADSSYEQYF
clone_size: .
j_call: TRBJ2-7
d_call: .
v_call: TRBV24-1
cdr3_length: 12

cdr3_nt: TGTGCCACCTCAAACAAAGGAGGGGGGGGCTACAATGAGCAGTTCTTC
cdr3_aa: CATSNKGGGGYNEQFF
clone_size: few
j_call: TRBJ2-1
d_call: .
v_call: TRBV12-3/TRBV12-4
cdr3_length: 16

cdr3_nt: TGCAGCGTTGGTGGACAGGGGTCGGGCTCCTACGAGCAGTACTTC
cdr3_aa: CSVGGQGSGSYEQYF
clone_size: .
j_call: TRBJ2-7
d_call: TRBD1
v_call: TRBV29-1
cdr3_length: 15

cdr3_nt: TGCGCCAGCAGCTTGGTTTTTAGGTCAGCCTACGAGCAGTACTTC
cdr3_aa: CASSLVFRSAYEQYF
clone_size: many
j_call: TRBJ2-7
d_call: .
v_call: TRBV5-1
cdr3_length: 15

cdr3_nt: TGTGCCAGCAGCCTCCGACATCGGGCCAACGTCCTGACTTTC
cdr3_aa: CASSLRHRANVLTF
clone_size: .
j_call: TRBJ2-6
d_call: .
v_call: TRBV7-2
cdr3_length: 14

cdr3_nt: TGCGCCAGCAGCTCCGTGGGGGACTCACCCCTCCACTTT
cdr3_aa: CASSSVGDSPLHF
clone_size: many
j_call: TRBJ1-6
d_call: .
v_call: TRBV5-1
cdr3_length: 13

cdr3_nt: TGTGCCAGCGGATGGACTCTCGTTGAGCAGTTCTTC
cdr3_aa: CASGWTLVEQFF
clone_size: many
j_call: TRBJ2-1
d_call: .
v_call: TRBV7-2
cdr3_length: 12

cdr3_nt: TGTGCCAGCGTAGCGGGAGGGCTCCCCGGGGAGCTGTTTTTT
cdr3_aa: CASVAGGLPGELFF
clone_size: .
j_call: TRBJ2-2
d_call: TRBD2
v_call: TRBV27
cdr3_length: 14

cdr3_nt: TGCAGTGCTAGAGATGGGGGTAGCGGGAGGGCCTTCACCGGGGAGCTGTTTTTT
cdr3_aa: CSARDGGSGRAFTGELFF
clone_size: few
j_call: TRBJ2-2
d_call: TRBD2
v_call: TRBV20-1
cdr3_length: 18

cdr3_nt: TGTGCCAGCACCATCCCCTCCGGGAATAACTACGAGCAGTACTTC
cdr3_aa: CASTIPSGNNYEQYF
clone_size: many
j_call: TRBJ2-7
d_call: .
v_call: TRBV28
cdr3_length: 15

cdr3_nt: TGCGCCAGCAGACCGACGCAAGGTAGCTCCTACAATGAGCAGTTCTTC
cdr3_aa: CASRPTQGSSYNEQFF
clone_size: few
j_call: TRBJ2-1
d_call: .
v_call: TRBV4-1
cdr3_length: 16